The source of this T cell receptor beta chain is a study of CD8 T cells in Susac syndrome. Germline CDR1 MNHNS, CDR2 SASEGT. Trimming took 7 bases from V and 0 from J, leaving 17 bases between them. The CDR3 totals 16 residues. Random hexamers were used to reverse transcribe an amount of about 0.45 to 1 ug RNA. TCRdb ran MiXCR on the immunoSEQ multiplex PCR reads and lists one entry per CDR3 protein. In the table there are more than 150,000 distinct CDR3 sequences, roughly 94% of which are singletons. The specimen was CD8+ T cells from PBMCs. The TCR was taken from a human donor with Susac syndrome. The chain recombines TRBV6-1 with TRBJ2-3, with D perhaps TRBD2 (6 bases). The CDR3 protein is CASTSGERTSTDTQYF. DNA of the CDR3: TGTGCCAGCACGTCGGGGGAGAGAACTAGCACAGATACGCAGTATTTT.